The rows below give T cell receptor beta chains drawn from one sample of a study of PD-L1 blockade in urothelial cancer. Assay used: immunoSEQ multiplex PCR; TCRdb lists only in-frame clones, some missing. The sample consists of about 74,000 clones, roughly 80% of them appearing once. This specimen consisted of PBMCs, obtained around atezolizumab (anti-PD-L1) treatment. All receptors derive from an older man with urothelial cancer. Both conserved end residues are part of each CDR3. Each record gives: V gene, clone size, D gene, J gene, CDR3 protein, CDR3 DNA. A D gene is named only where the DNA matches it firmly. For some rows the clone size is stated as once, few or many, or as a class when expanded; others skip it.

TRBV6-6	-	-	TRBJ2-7	CASSSRNEQYF	TGTGCCAGCAGTTCCAGGAACGAGCAGTACTTC
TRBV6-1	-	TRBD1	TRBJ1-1	CASSDWDRDWAFF	TGTGCCAGCAGTGACTGGGACAGGGATTGGGCTTTCTTT
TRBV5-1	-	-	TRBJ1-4	CASSPVGTNEKLFF	TGCGCCAGCAGCCCTGTGGGCACTAATGAAAAACTGTTTTTT
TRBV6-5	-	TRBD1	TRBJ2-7	CASRGTAFYEQYF	TGTGCCAGCAGAGGGACAGCCTTCTACGAGCAGTACTTC
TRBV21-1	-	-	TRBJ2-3	CASSVKKGEQASSTDTQYF	TGTGCCAGCAGCGTGAAAAAGGGGGAACAGGCCTCCAGCACAGATACGCAGTATTTT
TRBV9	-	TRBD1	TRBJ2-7	CASSVGGTGAYEQYF	TGTGCCAGCAGCGTAGGCGGGACAGGGGCCTACGAGCAGTACTTC
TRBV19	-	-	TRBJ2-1	CASSIDTGIRVNNEQFF	TGTGCCAGTAGTATAGATACGGGGATAAGGGTCAACAATGAGCAGTTCTTC
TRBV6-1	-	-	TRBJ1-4	CATGGEKLFF	TGTGCCACGGGGGGTGAAAAACTGTTTTTT
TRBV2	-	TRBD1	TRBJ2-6	CASRPLDRVTGANVLTF	TGTGCCAGCAGGCCGTTGGACAGGGTGACTGGGGCCAACGTCCTGACTTTC
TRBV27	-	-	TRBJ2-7	CASSARGARNEQYF	TGTGCCAGCAGCGCCCGGGGGGCTAGGAACGAGCAGTACTTC
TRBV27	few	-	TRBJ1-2	CASSPSGRLNTF	TGTGCCAGCAGTCCCTCAGGCAGGCTGAACACCTTC
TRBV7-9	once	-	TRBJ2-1	CASSSWTGQLNEQFF	TGTGCCAGCAGCTCGTGGACTGGGCAGTTAAATGAGCAGTTCTTC
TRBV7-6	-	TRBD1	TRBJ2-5	CASSLGTGDRETQYF	TGTGCCAGCAGCTTAGGGACAGGCGACAGGGAGACCCAGTACTTC
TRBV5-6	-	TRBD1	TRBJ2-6	CASSFPGTGTGANVLTF	TGTGCCAGCAGCTTTCCCGGGACAGGGACTGGGGCCAACGTCCTGACTTTC
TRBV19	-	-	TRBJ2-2	CASSITSTLNTGELFF	TGTGCCAGTAGTATTACCTCGACTTTGAACACCGGGGAGCTGTTTTTT
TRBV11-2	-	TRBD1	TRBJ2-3	CASSAGTGASTDTQYF	TGTGCCAGCAGCGCCGGGACAGGGGCTAGCACAGATACGCAGTATTTT
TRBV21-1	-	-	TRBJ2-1	CASSKPNERPYYNEQFF	TGTGCCAGCAGCAAACCGAATGAGCGGCCTTATTACAATGAGCAGTTCTTC
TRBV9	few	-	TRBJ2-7	CASSVAPLSSYEQYF	TGTGCCAGCAGCGTAGCCCCGCTTAGCTCCTACGAGCAGTACTTC
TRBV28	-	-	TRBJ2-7	CASSLGRLGEQYF	TGTGCCAGCAGTTTAGGGCGCCTTGGGGAGCAGTACTTC
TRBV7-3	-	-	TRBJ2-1	CASSLNYGSNEQFF	TGTGCCAGCAGCTTAAACTACGGTAGCAATGAGCAGTTCTTC
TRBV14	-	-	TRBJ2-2	CASSLINTGELFF	TGTGCCAGCAGCCTTATCAACACCGGGGAGCTGTTTTTT
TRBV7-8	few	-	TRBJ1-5	CASSLVRTDNQPQHF	TGTGCCAGCAGCTTAGTACGGACAGACAATCAGCCCCAGCATTTT
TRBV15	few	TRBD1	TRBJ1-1	CATSRDPLTRDRGAFF	TGTGCCACCAGCAGAGATCCCTTAACCCGGGACAGGGGAGCTTTCTTT